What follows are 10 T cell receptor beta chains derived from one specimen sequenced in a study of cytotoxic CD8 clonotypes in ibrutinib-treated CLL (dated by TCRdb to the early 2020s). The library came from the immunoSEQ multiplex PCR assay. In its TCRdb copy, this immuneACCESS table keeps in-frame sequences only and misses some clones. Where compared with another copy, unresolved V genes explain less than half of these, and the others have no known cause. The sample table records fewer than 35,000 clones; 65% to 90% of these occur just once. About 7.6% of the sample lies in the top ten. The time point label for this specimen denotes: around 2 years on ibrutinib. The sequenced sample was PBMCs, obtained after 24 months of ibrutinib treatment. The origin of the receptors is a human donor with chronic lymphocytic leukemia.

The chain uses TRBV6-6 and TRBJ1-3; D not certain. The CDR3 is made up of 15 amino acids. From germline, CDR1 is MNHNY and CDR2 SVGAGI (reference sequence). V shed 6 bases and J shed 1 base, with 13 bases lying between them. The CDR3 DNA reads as TGTGCCAGCAGCCTGGTTTTCGGTTCTGGAAACACCATATATTTT. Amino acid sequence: CASSLVFGSGNTIYF.

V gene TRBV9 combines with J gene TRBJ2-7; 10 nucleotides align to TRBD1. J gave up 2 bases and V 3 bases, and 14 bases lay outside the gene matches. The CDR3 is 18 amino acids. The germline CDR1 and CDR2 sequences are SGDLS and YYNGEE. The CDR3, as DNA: TGTGCCAGCAGCGCCGCCCCCACTGGTGGGACAGGGGCCTACGAGCAGTACTTC. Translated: CASSAAPTGGTGAYEQYF.

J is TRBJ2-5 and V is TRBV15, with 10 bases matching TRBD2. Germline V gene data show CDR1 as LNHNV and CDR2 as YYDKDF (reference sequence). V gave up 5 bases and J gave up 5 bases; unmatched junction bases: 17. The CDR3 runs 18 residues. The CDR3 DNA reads TGTGCCACCAGCGCTATAGGGGCTAGCGGGGGTTTGTTGGAGACCCAGTACTTC. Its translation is CATSAIGASGGLLETQYF.

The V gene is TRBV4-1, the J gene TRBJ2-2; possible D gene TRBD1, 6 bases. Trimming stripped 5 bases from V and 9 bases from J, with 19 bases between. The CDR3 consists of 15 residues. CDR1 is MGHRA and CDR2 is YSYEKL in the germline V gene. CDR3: CASSDLRGEGRELFF. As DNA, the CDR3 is TGCGCCAGCAGCGACCTCAGGGGAGAGGGAAGGGAGCTGTTTTTT.

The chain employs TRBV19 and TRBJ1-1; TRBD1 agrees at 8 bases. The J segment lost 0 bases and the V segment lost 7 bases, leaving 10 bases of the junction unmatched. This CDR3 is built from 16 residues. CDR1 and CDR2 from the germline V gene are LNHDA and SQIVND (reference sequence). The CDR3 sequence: CASTPGWTGLNTEAFF. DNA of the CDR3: TGTGCCAGTACGCCAGGTTGGACAGGGTTGAACACTGAAGCTTTCTTT. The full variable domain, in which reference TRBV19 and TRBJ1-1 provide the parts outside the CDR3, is DGGITQSPKYLFRKEGQNVTLSCEQNLNHDAMYWYRQDPGQGLRLIYYSQIVNDFQKGDIAEGYSVSREKKESFPLTVTSAQKNPTAFYLCASTPGWTGLNTEAFFGQGTRLTVV.

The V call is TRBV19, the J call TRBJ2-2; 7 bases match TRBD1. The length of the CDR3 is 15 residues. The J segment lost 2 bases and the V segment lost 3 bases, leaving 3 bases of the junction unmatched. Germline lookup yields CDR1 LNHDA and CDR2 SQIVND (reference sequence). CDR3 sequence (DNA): TGTGCCAGTAGTATGGGACAGTCCAACACCGGGGAGCTGTTTTTT. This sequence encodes CASSMGQSNTGELFF. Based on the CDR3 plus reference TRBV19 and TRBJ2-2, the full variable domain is DGGITQSPKYLFRKEGQNVTLSCEQNLNHDAMYWYRQDPGQGLRLIYYSQIVNDFQKGDIAEGYSVSREKKESFPLTVTSAQKNPTAFYLCASSMGQSNTGELFFGEGSRLTVL.

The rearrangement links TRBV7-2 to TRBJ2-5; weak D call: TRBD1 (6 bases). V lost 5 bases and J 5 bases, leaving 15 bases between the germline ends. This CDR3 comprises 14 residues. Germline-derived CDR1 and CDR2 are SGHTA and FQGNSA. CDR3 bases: TGTGCCAGCAGCCCCACGGCAGGGGTGGAGACCCAGTACTTC. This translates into CASSPTAGVETQYF. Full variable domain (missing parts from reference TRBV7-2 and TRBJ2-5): GAGVSQSPSNKVTEKGKDVELRCDPISGHTALYWYRQSLGQGLEFLIYFQGNSAPDKSGLPSDRFSAERTGGSVSTLTIQRTQQEDSAVYLCASSPTAGVETQYFGPGTRLLVL.

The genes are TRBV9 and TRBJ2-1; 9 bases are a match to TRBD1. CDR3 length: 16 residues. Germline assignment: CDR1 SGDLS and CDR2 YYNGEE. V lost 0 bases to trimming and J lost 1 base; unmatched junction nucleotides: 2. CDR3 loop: CASSVGGTGSYNEQFF. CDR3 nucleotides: TGTGCCAGCAGCGTAGGCGGGACAGGGTCCTACAATGAGCAGTTCTTC.

The CDR3 is CASSLTQETQYF. As DNA, the CDR3 is TGCGCCAGCAGCTTAACCCAAGAGACCCAGTACTTC. The chain recombines TRBV5-1 with TRBJ2-5; D gene unclear. V was pared by 2 bases and J by 1 base, with 3 bases between. This CDR3 region has 12 residues. Looked up from germline, CDR1 is SGHRS and CDR2 is YFSETQ.

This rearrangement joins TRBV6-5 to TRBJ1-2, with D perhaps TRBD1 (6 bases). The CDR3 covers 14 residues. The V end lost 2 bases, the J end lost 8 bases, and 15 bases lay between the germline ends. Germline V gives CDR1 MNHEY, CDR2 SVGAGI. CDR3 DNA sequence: TGTGCCAGCAGTTACGTGGGACATTTGACAGGCTACACCTTC. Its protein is CASSYVGHLTGYTF.